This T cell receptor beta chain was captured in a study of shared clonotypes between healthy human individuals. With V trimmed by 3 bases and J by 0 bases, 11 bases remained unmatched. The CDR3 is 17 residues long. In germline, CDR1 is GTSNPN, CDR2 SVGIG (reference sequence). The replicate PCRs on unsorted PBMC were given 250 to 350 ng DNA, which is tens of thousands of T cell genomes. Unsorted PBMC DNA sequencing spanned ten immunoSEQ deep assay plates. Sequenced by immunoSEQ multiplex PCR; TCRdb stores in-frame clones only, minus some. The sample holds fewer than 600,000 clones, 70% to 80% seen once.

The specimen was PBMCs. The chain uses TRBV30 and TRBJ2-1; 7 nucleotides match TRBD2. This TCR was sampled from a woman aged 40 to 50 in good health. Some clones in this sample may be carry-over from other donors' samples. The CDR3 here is CAWRGLHPASSYNEQFF. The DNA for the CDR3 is TGTGCCTGGAGGGGACTACACCCCGCAAGCTCCTACAATGAGCAGTTCTTC. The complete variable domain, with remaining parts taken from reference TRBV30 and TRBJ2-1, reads SQTIHQWPATLVQPVGSPLSLECTVEGTSNPNLYWYRQAAGRGLQLLFYSVGIGQISSEVPQNLSASRPQDRQFILSSKKLLLSDSGFYLCAWRGLHPASSYNEQFFGPGTRLTVL.